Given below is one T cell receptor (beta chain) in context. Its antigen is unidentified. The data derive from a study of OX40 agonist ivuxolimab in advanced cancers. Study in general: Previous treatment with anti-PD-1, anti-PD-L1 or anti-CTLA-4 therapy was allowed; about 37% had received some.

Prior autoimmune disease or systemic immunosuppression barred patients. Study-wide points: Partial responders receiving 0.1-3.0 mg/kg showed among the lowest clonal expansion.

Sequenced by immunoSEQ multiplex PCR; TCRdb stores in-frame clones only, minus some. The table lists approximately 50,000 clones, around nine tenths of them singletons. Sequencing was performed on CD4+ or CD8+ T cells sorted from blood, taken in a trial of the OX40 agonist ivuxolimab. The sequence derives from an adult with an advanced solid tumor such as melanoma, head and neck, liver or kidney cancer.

The DNA for the CDR3 is TGCAGCGGCGACACGGACTCCACCCCCACAGATACGCAGTATTTT. Its protein product is CSGDTDSTPTDTQYF. The J gene is TRBJ2-3, the V gene TRBV29-1, with a weak D call TRBD2 (5 bases). Germline V gives CDR1 SQVTM, CDR2 ANQGSEA. The CDR3 length is 15 residues. Trimming took off 7 bases at V and 2 bases at J, with 19 bases between the two ends.